The 14 T cell receptor beta chains below were found in one sample sequenced in a study of early T cells in non-severe SARS-CoV-2 infection. MiXCR, run by TCRdb on the 5' RACE reads, gives a single entry per CDR3 protein. Of about 77,000 distinct CDR3 sequences listed, roughly 12% are singletons. Sequenced here: whole blood, sampled at baseline. Source of these receptors: an adult who was a healthcare worker with PCR-confirmed SARS-CoV-2 infection or an uninfected control (not recorded which). The donor label of this sample is uncertain.

This clonotype appeared many times. V gene TRBV6-2 or TRBV6-3 combines with J gene TRBJ2-3; D is unclear. CDR3 length equals 12 residues. Germline V gene data show CDR1 as MNHEY and CDR2 as SVGEGT. Trimming cost V 0 bases and J 10 bases, with 8 bases left between them. The CDR3 DNA reads TGTGCCAGCAGTTACTCCCCGTGGGCGCAGTATTTT. Amino acid sequence: CASSYSPWAQYF.

At least ten counts were recorded for this clonotype. The chain joins TRBV11-2 to TRBJ2-3; D is possibly TRBD1 or TRBD2 (6 bases each). Trimming stripped 5 bases from V and 2 bases from J, with 20 bases between. The V gene's germline CDR1 is SGHAT and CDR2 FQNNGV. The CDR3 is made up of 17 amino acids. CDR3 DNA: TGTGCCAGCAGCGGTTGGGGGGCAGCGGATGACACAGATACGCAGTATTTT. It encodes CASSGWGAADDTDTQYF.

There are a few counts of this clonotype. The chain uses TRBV18 and TRBJ2-7; 7 bases map to TRBD2. The junction had 4 bases not matched to a gene; V was cut back by 4 bases and J by 4 bases. CDR3 size: 13 residues. Germline assignment: CDR1 KGHSH and CDR2 LQKENI. The CDR3 loop is CASSQASGYEQYF. The CDR3 DNA reads as TGTGCCAGCTCACAGGCTAGCGGATACGAGCAGTACTTC.

This clonotype occurred many times. The chain combines TRBV12-3 or TRBV12-4 with TRBJ1-2; no clear D. The V end was cut by 6 bases, the J end by 2 bases, with 4 bases between. This CDR3 has 11 amino acids. The DNA of the CDR3 is TGTGCCAGCAGGATCAACTATGGCTACACCTTC. Protein sequence: CASRINYGYTF.

For the CDR3, the DNA is TGTGCCAGCAGCTTAGACGGGGGAGGCCTACGGGAGCAGTACTTC. This translates into CASSLDGGGLREQYF. The rearrangement links TRBV7-8 to TRBJ2-7; a weak D match, TRBD2 (6 bases). The CDR3 extends over 15 amino acids. The germline gives CDR1 SGHVS, CDR2 FQNEAQ. Between the trimmed V and J ends, which lost 1 base and 7 bases, there was a span of 17 bases.

This clonotype was seen repeatedly, ten times or more. The J gene is TRBJ1-5, the V gene TRBV6-5; 8 nucleotides align to TRBD1. This CDR3 comprises 15 residues. The V segment lost 6 bases and the J segment 0 bases; nucleotides outside the gene matches: 4. Per germline, CDR1 MNHEY and CDR2 SVGAGI. CDR3 sequence reads: CASSTGGYSNQPQHF. CDR3 sequence (DNA): TGTGCCAGCAGCACAGGGGGATATAGCAATCAGCCCCAGCATTTT.

The V and J genes are TRBV10-2 and TRBJ2-5; 8 positions agree with TRBD2. This CDR3 has 16 amino acids. The J segment lost 4 bases and the V segment lost 4 bases, leaving 11 bases of the junction unmatched. Germline V gene sequence: CDR1 WSHSY, CDR2 SAAADI. The CDR3 nucleotides read TGCGCCAGCAGTGGGACCTGGACTAGCTTCCGAGAGACCCAGTACTTC. Protein sequence: CASSGTWTSFRETQYF.

This clonotype was observed a few times. The chain combines TRBV18 with TRBJ2-7; 8 bases line up with TRBD1. This CDR3 is 13 amino acids long. CDR1 and CDR2 (germline): KGHSH, LQKENI. Unmatched junction bases numbered 8, after V lost 6 bases and J lost 7 bases. CDR3 sequence reads: CASSPGQATEQYF. The CDR3 DNA is TGTGCCAGCTCGCCGGGACAGGCCACGGAGCAGTACTTC.

By share, this clonotype ranks as medium-sized. V is TRBV5-1 and J is TRBJ2-7, with D uncertain. Germline-derived CDR1 and CDR2 are SGHRS and YFSETQ. V lost 1 base and J 2 bases, leaving 10 bases between the germline ends. CDR3 length: 14 residues. CDR3 protein: CASSLSGMPYEQYF. As DNA, the CDR3 is TGCGCCAGCAGCTTGAGTGGGATGCCCTACGAGCAGTACTTC.

The chain carries TRBV5-1 and TRBJ2-7; D is possibly TRBD2 (6 bases). The germline CDR1 and CDR2 sequences are SGHRS and YFSETQ. Deletions cut 0 bases from V and 0 bases from J, with 10 bases between. CDR3 length equals 15 residues. The CDR3 nucleotides are TGCGCCAGCAGCTTGGGGGAGCGGGCCTCCTACGAGCAGTACTTC. Its translation: CASSLGERASYEQYF.

This rearrangement joins TRBV12-3 or TRBV12-4 to TRBJ2-7; D perhaps matches TRBD2 (5 bases). V dropped 1 base and J dropped 6 bases, with 19 bases sitting between them. This CDR3 region has 16 residues. Written as DNA, the CDR3 is TGTGCCAGCAGTTTAGTTGCCGCGTTCGGAGGAGGCGAGCAGTACTTC. Encoded protein: CASSLVAAFGGGEQYF.

There are a few counts of this clonotype. V is TRBV7-9 and J is TRBJ1-6; D is unclear. Trimming shortened V by 1 base and J by 3 bases, and 10 bases separated the two germline ends. The germline V gene encodes CDR1 SEHNR and CDR2 FQNEAQ (reference sequence). The CDR3 has 16 residues. The CDR3 sequence: CASSLDPGSYNSPLHF. The CDR3 DNA follows: TGTGCCAGCAGCTTAGATCCGGGTAGCTATAATTCACCCCTCCACTTT.

A few counts support this clonotype. The chain employs TRBV20-1 and TRBJ2-4; D gene unclear. From germline, CDR1 is DFQATT and CDR2 SNEGSKA (reference sequence). V lost 2 bases to trimming and J lost 0 bases, with 8 bases between them. This CDR3 comprises 14 residues. The CDR3 DNA sequence: TGCAGTGCTAGACTCCGACTAGCCAAAAACATTCAGTACTTC. Residues: CSARLRLAKNIQYF.

The chain carries TRBV24-1 and TRBJ2-3; 10 nucleotides agree with TRBD2. Germline CDR1 and CDR2: KGHDR and SFDVKD. With V trimmed by 2 bases and J by 5 bases, 3 bases remained unmatched. The CDR3 totals 15 residues. The CDR3 protein is CATSDSSGGRDTQYF. CDR3 sequence (DNA): TGTGCCACCAGTGATTCTAGCGGGGGAAGAGATACGCAGTATTTT.